A single count supports the clone carrying this TCR beta chain. This sample stems from a study of blood T cell repertoires in COVID-19. In the study overall: Samples representing acute and convalescent COVID-19 were sourced from the United States, Italy and Spain.

Profiled with immunoSEQ multiplex PCR; TCRdb holds only in-frame clones, not every one. The data show 200,000 to 250,000 clones, more than 75% seen once. Patients in Seattle were enrolled during active infection, then followed longitudinally. From germline, CDR1 is SGHTA and CDR2 FQGNSA. V lost 6 bases to trimming and J lost 7 bases; unmatched junction nucleotides: 9. CDR3 length: 15 residues. The receptor's source is a woman older than 75 with COVID-19, enrolled during active disease. The sequenced sample was peripheral blood. The chain employs TRBV7-2 and TRBJ2-1, with 10 nucleotides matching TRBD1. CDR3 residues: CASRSPGTGANEQFF. The CDR3 DNA sequence: TGTGCCAGCAGATCCCCTGGGACAGGGGCAAATGAGCAGTTCTTC.